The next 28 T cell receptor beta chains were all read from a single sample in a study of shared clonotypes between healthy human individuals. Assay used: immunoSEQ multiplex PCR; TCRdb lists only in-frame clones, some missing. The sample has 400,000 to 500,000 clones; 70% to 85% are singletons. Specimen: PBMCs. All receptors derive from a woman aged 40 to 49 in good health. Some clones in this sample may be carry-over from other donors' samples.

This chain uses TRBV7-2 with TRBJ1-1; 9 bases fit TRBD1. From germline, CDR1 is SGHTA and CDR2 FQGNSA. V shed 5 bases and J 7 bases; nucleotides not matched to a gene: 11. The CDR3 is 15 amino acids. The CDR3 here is CASSIQPGQGFEAFF. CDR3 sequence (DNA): TGTGCCAGCAGCATACAACCGGGACAGGGTTTTGAAGCTTTCTTT.

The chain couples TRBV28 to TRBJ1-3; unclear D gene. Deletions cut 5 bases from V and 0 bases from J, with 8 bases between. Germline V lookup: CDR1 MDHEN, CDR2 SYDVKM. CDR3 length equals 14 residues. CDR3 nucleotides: TGTGCCAGCAGTGGACCACTCTCTGGAAACACCATATATTTT. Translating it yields CASSGPLSGNTIYF. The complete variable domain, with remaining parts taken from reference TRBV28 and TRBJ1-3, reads DVKVTQSSRYLVKRTGEKVFLECVQDMDHENMFWYRQDPGLGLRLIYFSYDVKMKEKGDIPEGYSVSREKKERFSLILESASTNQTSMYLCASSGPLSGNTIYFGEGSWLTVV.

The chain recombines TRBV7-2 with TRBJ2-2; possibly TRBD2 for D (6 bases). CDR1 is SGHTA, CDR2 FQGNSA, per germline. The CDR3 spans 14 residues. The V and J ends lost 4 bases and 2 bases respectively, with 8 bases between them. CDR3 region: CASSSSANTGELFF. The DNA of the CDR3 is TGTGCCAGCAGCTCTAGCGCCAACACCGGGGAGCTGTTTTTT.

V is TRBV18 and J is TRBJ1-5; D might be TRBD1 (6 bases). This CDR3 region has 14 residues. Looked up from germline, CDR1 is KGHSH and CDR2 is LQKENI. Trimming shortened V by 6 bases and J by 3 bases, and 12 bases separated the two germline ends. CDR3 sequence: CASSSQGYNQPQHF. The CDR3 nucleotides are TGTGCCAGCTCGTCGCAGGGGTACAATCAGCCCCAGCATTTT. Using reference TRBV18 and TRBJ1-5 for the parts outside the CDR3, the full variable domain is NAGVMQNPRHLVRRRGQEARLRCSPMKGHSHVYWYRQLPEEGLKFMVYLQKENIIDESGMPKERFSAEFPKEGPSILRIQQVVRGDSAAYFCASSSQGYNQPQHFGDGTRLSIL.

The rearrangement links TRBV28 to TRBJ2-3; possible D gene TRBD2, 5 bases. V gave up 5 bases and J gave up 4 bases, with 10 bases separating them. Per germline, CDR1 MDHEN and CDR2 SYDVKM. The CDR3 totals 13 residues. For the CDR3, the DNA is TGTGCCAGCAGTCTCCCGGAGGCAGATACGCAGTATTTT. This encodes CASSLPEADTQYF.

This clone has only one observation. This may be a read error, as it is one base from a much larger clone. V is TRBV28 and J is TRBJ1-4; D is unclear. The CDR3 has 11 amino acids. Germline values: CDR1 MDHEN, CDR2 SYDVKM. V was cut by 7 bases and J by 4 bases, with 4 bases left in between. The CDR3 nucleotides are TGTGCCAGCAATTTTAATGAAAAACTGTTTTTT. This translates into CASNFNEKLFF.

This CDR3 reads CASSINRGNSPLHF. In DNA, the CDR3 is TGTGCCAGTAGTATTAACAGGGGTAATTCACCCCTCCACTTT. The V call is TRBV19, the J call TRBJ1-6; 7 nucleotides match TRBD1. This CDR3 comprises 14 residues. Germline V gene sequence: CDR1 LNHDA, CDR2 SQIVND (reference sequence). Germline trimming cut 3 bases from V and 6 bases from J; bases unmatched to any gene: 2.

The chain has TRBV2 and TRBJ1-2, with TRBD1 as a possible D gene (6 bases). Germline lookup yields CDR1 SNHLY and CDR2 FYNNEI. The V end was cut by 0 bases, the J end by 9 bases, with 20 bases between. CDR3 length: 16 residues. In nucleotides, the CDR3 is TGTGCCAGCAGTGAAGCAGGGGGTATGTGGGTTGTGAGCTACACCTTC. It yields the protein CASSEAGGMWVVSYTF.

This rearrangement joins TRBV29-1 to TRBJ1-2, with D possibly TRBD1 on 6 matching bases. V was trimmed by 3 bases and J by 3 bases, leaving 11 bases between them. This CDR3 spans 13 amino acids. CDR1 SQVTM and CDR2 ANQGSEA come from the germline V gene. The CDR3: CSVDIAGDYGYTF. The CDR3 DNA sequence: TGCAGCGTTGATATTGCAGGGGACTATGGCTACACCTTC.

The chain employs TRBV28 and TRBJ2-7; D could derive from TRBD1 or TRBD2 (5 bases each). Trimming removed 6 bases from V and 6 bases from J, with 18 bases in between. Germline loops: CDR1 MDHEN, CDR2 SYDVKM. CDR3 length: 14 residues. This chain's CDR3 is CASSVAGTGFEQYF. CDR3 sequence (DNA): TGTGCCAGCAGCGTCGCCGGGACGGGTTTCGAGCAGTACTTC.

The CDR3 coding sequence is TGTGCCAGCAGCTTGGTCCGTCAGCCGGTAAAGCAGTTCTTC. This encodes CASSLVRQPVKQFF. The chain links TRBV5-5 to TRBJ2-1; D remains ambiguous. This CDR3 is built from 14 residues. V lost 0 bases, J lost 11 bases, and 15 bases lay in between. CDR1 SGHKS and CDR2 YYEKEE come from the germline V gene (reference sequence).

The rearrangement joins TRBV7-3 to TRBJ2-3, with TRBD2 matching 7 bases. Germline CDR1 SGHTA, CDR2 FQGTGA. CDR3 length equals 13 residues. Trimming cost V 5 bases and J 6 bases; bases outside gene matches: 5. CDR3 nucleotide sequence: TGTGCCAGCAGCGCCGCCGGGGGGGATACGCAGTATTTT. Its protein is CASSAAGGDTQYF.

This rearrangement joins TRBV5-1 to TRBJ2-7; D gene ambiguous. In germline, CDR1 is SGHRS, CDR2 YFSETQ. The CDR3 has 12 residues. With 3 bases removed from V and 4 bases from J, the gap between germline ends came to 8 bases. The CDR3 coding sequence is TGCGCCAGCAGCTACGACGGGTACGAGCAGTACTTC. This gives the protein CASSYDGYEQYF.

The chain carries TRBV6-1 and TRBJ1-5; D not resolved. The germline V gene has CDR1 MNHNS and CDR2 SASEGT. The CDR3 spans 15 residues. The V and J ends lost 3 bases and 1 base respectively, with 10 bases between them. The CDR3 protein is CASSDHSGSNQPQHF. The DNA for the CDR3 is TGTGCCAGCAGTGACCACAGTGGGAGCAATCAGCCCCAGCATTTT.

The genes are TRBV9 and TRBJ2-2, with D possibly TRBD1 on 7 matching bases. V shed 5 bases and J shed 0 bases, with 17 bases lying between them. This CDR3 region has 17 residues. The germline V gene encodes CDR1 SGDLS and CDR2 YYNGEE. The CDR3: CASRRGGGATNTGELFF. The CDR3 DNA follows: TGTGCCAGCAGGCGAGGGGGCGGGGCTACGAACACCGGGGAGCTGTTTTTT.

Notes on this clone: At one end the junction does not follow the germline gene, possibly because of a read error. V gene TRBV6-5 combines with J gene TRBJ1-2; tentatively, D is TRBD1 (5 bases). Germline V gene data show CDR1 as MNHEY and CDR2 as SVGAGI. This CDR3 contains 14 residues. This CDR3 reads CASSYSGLKYGYTF. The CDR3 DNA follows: TGTGCCAGCAGCTACTCGGGACTCAAGTATGGCTACACCTTC.

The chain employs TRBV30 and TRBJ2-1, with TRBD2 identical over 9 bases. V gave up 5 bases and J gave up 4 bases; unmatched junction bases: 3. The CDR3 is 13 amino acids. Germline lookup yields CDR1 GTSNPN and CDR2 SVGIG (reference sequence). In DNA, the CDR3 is TGTGCCTGGGAGACTAGCGGTTACAATGAGCAGTTCTTC. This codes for CAWETSGYNEQFF.

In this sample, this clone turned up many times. DNA for the CDR3: TGTGCCAGCAGGGTCATGGGGAGCTCCTACGAGCAGTACTTC. This sequence encodes CASRVMGSSYEQYF. The chain is built from TRBV27 and TRBJ2-7, with TRBD2 as a possible D gene (5 bases). Germline CDR1 reads MNHEY; CDR2 reads SMNVEV (reference sequence). The CDR3 length is 14 residues. V lost 6 bases and J lost 0, with 12 bases in between.

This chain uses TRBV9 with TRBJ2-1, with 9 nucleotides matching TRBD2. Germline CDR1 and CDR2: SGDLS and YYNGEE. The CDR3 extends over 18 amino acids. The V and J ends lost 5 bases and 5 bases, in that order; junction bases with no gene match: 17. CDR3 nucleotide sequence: TGTGCCAGCAGTGGCGCAATCGTGATGGGACTAGCCGACAATGAGCAGTTCTTC. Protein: CASSGAIVMGLADNEQFF.

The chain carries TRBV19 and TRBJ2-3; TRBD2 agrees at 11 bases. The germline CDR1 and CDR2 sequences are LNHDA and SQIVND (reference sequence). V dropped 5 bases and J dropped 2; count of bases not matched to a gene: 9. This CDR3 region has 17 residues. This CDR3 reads CASSPRGLAEITDTQYF. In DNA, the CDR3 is TGTGCCAGTAGTCCCCGGGGACTAGCGGAAATCACAGATACGCAGTATTTT.

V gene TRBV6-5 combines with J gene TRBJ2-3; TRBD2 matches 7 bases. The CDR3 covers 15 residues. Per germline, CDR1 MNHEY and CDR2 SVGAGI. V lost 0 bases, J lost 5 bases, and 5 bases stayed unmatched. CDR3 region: CASSYSAGAGDTQYF. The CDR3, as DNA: TGTGCCAGCAGTTACTCGGCGGGAGCAGGAGATACGCAGTATTTT.

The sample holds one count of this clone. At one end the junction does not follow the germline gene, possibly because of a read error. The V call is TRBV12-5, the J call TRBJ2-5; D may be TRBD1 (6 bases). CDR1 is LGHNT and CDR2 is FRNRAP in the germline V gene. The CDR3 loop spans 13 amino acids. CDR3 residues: CAGGFGGRETQYF. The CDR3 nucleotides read TGTGCTGGTGGTTTTGGGGGCCGGGAGACCCAGTACTTC.

This CDR3 is CAIRKGQAGSTDTQYF. CDR3 sequence (DNA): TGTGCCATCAGGAAAGGACAGGCGGGAAGCACAGATACGCAGTATTTT. The rearrangement joins TRBV10-3 to TRBJ2-3, with a possible D match to TRBD1 (7 bases). V was shortened by 6 bases and J by 0 bases, with 16 bases between the two germline ends. The CDR3 consists of 16 residues. Germline lookup yields CDR1 ENHRY and CDR2 SYGVKD.

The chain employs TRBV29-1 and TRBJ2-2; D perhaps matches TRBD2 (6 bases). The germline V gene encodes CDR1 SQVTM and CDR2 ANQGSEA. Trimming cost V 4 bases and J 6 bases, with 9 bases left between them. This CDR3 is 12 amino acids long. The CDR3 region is CSVGGLAGELFF. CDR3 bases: TGCAGCGTTGGGGGACTGGCCGGGGAGCTGTTTTTT.

The CDR3 coding sequence is TGTGCCAGCAGCTCCCCTAGAGGAGCGGACAACACCGGGGAGCTGTTTTTT. This gives the protein CASSSPRGADNTGELFF. The chain recombines TRBV9 with TRBJ2-2, with a possible D match to TRBD2 (5 bases). CDR1 is SGDLS, CDR2 YYNGEE, per germline. The CDR3 extends over 17 amino acids. V was pared by 4 bases and J by 2 bases, with 18 bases between.

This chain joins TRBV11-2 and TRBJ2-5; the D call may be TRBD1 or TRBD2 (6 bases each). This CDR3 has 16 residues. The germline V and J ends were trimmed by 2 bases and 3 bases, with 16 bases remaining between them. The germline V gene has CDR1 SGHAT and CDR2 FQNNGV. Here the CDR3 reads CASSLSRGAWEETQYF. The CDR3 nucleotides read TGTGCCAGCAGCTTATCGAGGGGGGCCTGGGAAGAGACCCAGTACTTC.

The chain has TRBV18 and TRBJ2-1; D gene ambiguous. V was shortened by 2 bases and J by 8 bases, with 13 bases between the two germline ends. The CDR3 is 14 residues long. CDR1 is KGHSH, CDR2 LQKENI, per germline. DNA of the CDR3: TGTGCCAGCTCACCAGCCAGTCCGAGCCATGAGCAGTTCTTC. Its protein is CASSPASPSHEQFF.

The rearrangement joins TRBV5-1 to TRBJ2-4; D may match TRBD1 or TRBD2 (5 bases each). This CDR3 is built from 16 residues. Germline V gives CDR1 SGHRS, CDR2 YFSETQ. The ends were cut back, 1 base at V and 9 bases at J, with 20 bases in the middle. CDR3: CASSLSGTPPGVIQYF. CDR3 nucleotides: TGCGCCAGCAGCTTGTCGGGGACCCCCCCTGGGGTCATTCAGTACTTC. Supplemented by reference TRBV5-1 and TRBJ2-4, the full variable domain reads KAGVTQTPRYLIKTRGQQVTLSCSPISGHRSVSWYQQTPGQGLQFLFEYFSETQRNKGNFPGRFSGRQFSNSRSEMNVSTLELGDSALYLCASSLSGTPPGVIQYFGAGTRLSVL.